The 16 T cell receptor beta chains below all came from one sample that was sequenced in a study of post-analysis software for immune sequencing data. Prepared TCR beta cDNA libraries contained unique molecular identifiers. TCRdb passed the PCR reads through MiXCR, listing each CDR3 protein once. Here the sample spans approximately 350,000 distinct CDR3 sequences, roughly 36% being singletons. Study-wide results and caveats: Relative to controls, patients had five TRBV segments at higher frequency, with TRBV5-6, TRBV5-1 and TRBV20-1 among these.

For these receptors, no antigen is known. Source material: blood. The receptors come from a girl aged 5 to 17 with multiple sclerosis.

The rearrangement joins TRBV14 to TRBJ2-5; D is unclear. The CDR3 extends over 12 amino acids. Deletions cut 4 bases from V and 11 bases from J, with 14 bases between. The germline gives CDR1 SGHDN, CDR2 FVKESK. The CDR3 loop is CASSPSLGEQYF. As DNA, the CDR3 is TGTGCCAGCAGCCCGAGCCTAGGAGAGCAGTACTTC.

V is TRBV29-1 and J is TRBJ1-1; D unresolved. V shed 4 bases and J shed 0 bases, with 9 bases lying between them. Germline CDR1 is SQVTM and CDR2 is ANQGSEA. This CDR3 has 13 amino acids. The CDR3 here is CSVAHRLNTEAFF. The CDR3 nucleotides read TGCAGCGTTGCGCACAGATTGAACACTGAAGCTTTCTTT.

The table lists this clonotype with a few counts. The chain couples TRBV20-1 to TRBJ2-1; tentatively, D is TRBD2 (7 bases). Germline V lookup: CDR1 DFQATT, CDR2 SNEGSKA (reference sequence). This CDR3 region has 17 residues. Trimming left V 1 base short and J 7 bases short, with 23 bases between. DNA of the CDR3: TGCAGTGCTAGAGGGTGGGGGGGGGCCCCAGAGGATAATGAGCAGTTCTTC. Protein sequence: CSARGWGGAPEDNEQFF.

This clonotype was detected only a few times. The V call is TRBV5-1, the J call TRBJ2-3, with D hard to call. CDR1 and CDR2 (germline): SGHRS, YFSETQ. Trimming cost V 3 bases and J 0 bases, with 8 bases left between them. This CDR3 has 14 amino acids. The DNA of the CDR3 is TGCGCCAGCAGCTCAGAGCATAGCACAGATACGCAGTATTTT. Residues: CASSSEHSTDTQYF.

The V call is TRBV19, the J call TRBJ1-2; no clear D gene. Germline V lookup: CDR1 LNHDA, CDR2 SQIVND (reference sequence). CDR3 length equals 13 residues. V lost 7 bases and J lost 8, with 17 bases in between. The CDR3 nucleotides are TGTGCCAGTACCAAGGAACAGACGGGAGGCTACACCTTC. As protein: CASTKEQTGGYTF.

This chain joins TRBV24-1 and TRBJ2-5, with a tentative D call TRBD1 (6 bases). The CDR3 runs to 18 residues. Germline CDR1 KGHDR, CDR2 SFDVKD. V gave up 4 bases and J gave up 5 bases, with 25 bases separating them. The CDR3 DNA follows: TGTGCCACCAGTGAAGGGGATATCAGACAGGAGAAATACGAGACCCAGTACTTC. Protein: CATSEGDIRQEKYETQYF.

This clonotype was observed a few times. One junction end disagrees with the germline gene, perhaps due to a read error. This chain connects TRBV4-2 to TRBJ1-2; possible D gene TRBD1, 6 bases. CDR1 is LGHNA and CDR2 is YNFKEQ in the germline V gene. The CDR3 totals 17 residues. CDR3 region: CASNQEPRGHTNYGYTF. In DNA, the CDR3 is TGTGCCAGCAACCAAGAACCCAGGGGCCACACTAACTATGGCTACACCTTC.

This clonotype was counted between two and nine times. The rearrangement links TRBV3-1 to TRBJ1-5; D call uncertain. The length of the CDR3 is 15 residues. Per germline, CDR1 LGHDT and CDR2 YNNKEL (reference sequence). V shed 3 bases and J shed 6 bases, with 15 bases lying between them. The CDR3 protein is CASSQYLGSGQPQHF. The CDR3 coding sequence is TGTGCCAGCAGCCAGTATCTGGGGTCCGGTCAGCCCCAGCATTTT.

This clonotype has only a few counts. CDR3 sequence (DNA): TGCAGTGCTAGAATGTCCTCGGCGGGCACTGAAGCTTTCTTT. It is translated as CSARMSSAGTEAFF. The V gene is TRBV20-1, the J gene TRBJ1-1; no clear D. This CDR3 spans 14 amino acids. Per germline, CDR1 DFQATT and CDR2 SNEGSKA (reference sequence). V lost 2 bases and J 4 bases, leaving 14 bases between the germline ends.

The V and J genes are TRBV20-1 and TRBJ2-3; D possibly corresponds to TRBD2 (5 bases). This CDR3 is built from 15 residues. Germline loops: CDR1 DFQATT, CDR2 SNEGSKA (reference sequence). V dropped 6 bases and J dropped 2 bases, with 18 bases sitting between them. In DNA form, the CDR3 reads TGCAGTGCCAACCCGTTACGGGGAAACACAGATACGCAGTATTTT. Its translation is CSANPLRGNTDTQYF.

The V and J genes are TRBV28 and TRBJ2-3; TRBD1 matches at 7 bases. CDR1 is MDHEN, CDR2 SYDVKM, per germline. The junction had 8 bases not matched to a gene; V was cut back by 6 bases and J by 2 bases. This CDR3 comprises 15 residues. This chain's CDR3 is CASSIPGQTTDTQYF. The CDR3 coding sequence is TGTGCCAGCAGCATACCGGGACAGACCACAGATACGCAGTATTTT.

The DNA for the CDR3 is TGTGCCAGCAGCTTAGTGGGGAGAGTCGGCTATGGCTACACCTTC. Translated, it gives CASSLVGRVGYGYTF. This chain joins TRBV7-9 and TRBJ1-2, with unresolved D. The V end was cut by 1 base, the J end by 4 bases, with 13 bases between. Germline V gene data show CDR1 as SEHNR and CDR2 as FQNEAQ (reference sequence). This CDR3 is 15 amino acids long.

The chain recombines TRBV6-2 or TRBV6-3 with TRBJ1-6; 9 bases fit TRBD1. Germline CDR1 is MNHEY and CDR2 is SVGEGT. The CDR3 spans 17 residues. With 6 bases clipped from V and 3 bases from J, the junction kept 9 bases outside the gene matches. The CDR3 sequence is CASSTGTGLIYNSPLHF. The CDR3 region has the DNA TGTGCCAGCAGCACCGGGACAGGGCTCATCTATAATTCACCCCTCCACTTT.

The chain has TRBV9 and TRBJ1-2; 9 bases map to TRBD1. The germline V gene has CDR1 SGDLS and CDR2 YYNGEE. The J segment lost 4 bases and the V segment lost 2 bases, leaving 3 bases of the junction unmatched. The CDR3 covers 14 residues. The CDR3 bases are TGTGCCAGCAGCGTCAGACAGGGGGGCTATGGCTACACCTTC. Amino acid sequence: CASSVRQGGYGYTF.

This clonotype came up a few times. V gene TRBV20-1 combines with J gene TRBJ2-1; TRBD2 matches 8 bases. CDR3 length: 14 amino acids. Trimming at V came to 7 bases and at J to 6 bases, leaving 11 bases not matched to a gene. Per germline, CDR1 DFQATT and CDR2 SNEGSKA (reference sequence). The CDR3 loop is CSVPGQRGINEQFF. CDR3 DNA sequence: TGCAGTGTACCAGGGCAGCGGGGGATCAATGAGCAGTTCTTC.

This chain links TRBV6-6 with TRBJ1-3, with D possibly being TRBD1 (5 bases). Trimming cost V 5 bases and J 3 bases, with 14 bases left between them. Germline CDR1 is MNHNY and CDR2 is SVGAGI (reference sequence). CDR3 size: 15 residues. The CDR3 bases are TGTGCCAGCAGTCCGCAAGACAGAGGTGGAAACACCATATATTTT. Translated, it gives CASSPQDRGGNTIYF.